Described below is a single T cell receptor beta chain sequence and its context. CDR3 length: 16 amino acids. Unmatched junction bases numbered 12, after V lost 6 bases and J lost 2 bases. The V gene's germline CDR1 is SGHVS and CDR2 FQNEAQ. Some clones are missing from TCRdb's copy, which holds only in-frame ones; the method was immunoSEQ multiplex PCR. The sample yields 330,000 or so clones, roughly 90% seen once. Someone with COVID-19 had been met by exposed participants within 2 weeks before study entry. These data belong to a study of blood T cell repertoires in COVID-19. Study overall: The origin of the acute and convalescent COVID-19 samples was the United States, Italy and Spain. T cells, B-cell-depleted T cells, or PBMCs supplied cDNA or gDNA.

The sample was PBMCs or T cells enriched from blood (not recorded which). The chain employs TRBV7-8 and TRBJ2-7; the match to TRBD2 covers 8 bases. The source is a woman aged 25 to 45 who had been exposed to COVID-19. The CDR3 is CASRPSLREGPYEQYF. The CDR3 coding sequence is TGTGCCAGCAGACCAAGTCTCCGGGAGGGCCCCTACGAGCAGTACTTC.